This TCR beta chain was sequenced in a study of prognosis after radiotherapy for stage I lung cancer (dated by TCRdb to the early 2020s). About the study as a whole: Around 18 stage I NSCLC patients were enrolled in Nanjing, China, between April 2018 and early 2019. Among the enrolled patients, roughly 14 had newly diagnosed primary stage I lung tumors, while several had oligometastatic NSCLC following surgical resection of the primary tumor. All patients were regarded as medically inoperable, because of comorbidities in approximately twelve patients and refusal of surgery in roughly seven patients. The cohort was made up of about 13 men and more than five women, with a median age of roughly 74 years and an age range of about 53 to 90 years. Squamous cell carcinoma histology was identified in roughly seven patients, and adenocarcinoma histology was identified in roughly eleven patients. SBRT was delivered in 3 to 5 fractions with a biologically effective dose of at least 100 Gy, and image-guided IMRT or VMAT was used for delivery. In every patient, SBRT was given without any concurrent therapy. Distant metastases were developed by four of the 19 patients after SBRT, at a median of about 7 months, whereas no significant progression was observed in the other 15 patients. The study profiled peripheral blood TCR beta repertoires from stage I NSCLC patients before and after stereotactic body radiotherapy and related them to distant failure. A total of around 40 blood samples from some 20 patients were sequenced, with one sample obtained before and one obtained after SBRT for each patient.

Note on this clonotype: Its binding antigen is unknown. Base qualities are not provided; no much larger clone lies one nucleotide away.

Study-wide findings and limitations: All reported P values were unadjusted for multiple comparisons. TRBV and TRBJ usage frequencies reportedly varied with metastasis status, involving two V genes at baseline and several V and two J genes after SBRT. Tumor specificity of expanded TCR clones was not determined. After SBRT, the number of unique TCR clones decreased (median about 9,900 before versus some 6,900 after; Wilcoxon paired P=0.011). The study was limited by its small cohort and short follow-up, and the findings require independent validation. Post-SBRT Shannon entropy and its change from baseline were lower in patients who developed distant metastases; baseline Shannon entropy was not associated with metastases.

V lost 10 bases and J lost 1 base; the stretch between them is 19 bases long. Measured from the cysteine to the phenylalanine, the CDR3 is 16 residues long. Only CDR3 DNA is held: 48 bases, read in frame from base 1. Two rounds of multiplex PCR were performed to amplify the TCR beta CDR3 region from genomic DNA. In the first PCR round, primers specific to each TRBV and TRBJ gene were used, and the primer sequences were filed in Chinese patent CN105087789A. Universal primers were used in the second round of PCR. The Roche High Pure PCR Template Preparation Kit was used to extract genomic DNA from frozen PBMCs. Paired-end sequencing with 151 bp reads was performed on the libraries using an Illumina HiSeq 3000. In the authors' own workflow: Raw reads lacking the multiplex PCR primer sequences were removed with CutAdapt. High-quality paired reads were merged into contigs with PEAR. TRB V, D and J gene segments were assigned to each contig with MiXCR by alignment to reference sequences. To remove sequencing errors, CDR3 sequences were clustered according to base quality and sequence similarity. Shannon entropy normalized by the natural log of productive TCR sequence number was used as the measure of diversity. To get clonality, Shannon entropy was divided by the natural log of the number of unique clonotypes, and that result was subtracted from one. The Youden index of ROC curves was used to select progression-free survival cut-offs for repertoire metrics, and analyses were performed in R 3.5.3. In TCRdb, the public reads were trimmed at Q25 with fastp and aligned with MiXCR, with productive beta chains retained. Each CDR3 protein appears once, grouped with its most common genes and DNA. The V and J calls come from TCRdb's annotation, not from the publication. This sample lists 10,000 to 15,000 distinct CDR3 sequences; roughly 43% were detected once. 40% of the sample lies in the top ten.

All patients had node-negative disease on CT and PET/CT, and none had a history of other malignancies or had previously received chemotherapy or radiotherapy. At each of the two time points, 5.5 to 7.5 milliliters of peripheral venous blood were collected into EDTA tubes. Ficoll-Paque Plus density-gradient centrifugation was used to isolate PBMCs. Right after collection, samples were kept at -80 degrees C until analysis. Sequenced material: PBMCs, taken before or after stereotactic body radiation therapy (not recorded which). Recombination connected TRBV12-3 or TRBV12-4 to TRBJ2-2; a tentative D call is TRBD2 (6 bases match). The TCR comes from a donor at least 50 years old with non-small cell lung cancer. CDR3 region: CAITDLAWGNTGELFF. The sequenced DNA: TGTGCCATCACCGACCTAGCGTGGGGGAACACCGGGGAGCTGTTTTTT.